This T cell receptor (beta chain) emerged from a study of Graves' ophthalmopathy and Graves' hyperthyroidism. Notes on the study in general: The model's ophthalmopathy progression predictions had approximately 65% sensitivity and 72% to 75% specificity.

Exclusion applied to patients with other autoimmune diseases, uncontrolled infections, pregnancy or lactation. For repertoire sequencing, the TCR beta CDR3 regions were amplified from RNA transcripts. HTBI primers were used in a first-round RT-PCR, which preceded a second-round multiplex PCR. One entry per CDR3 protein results from TCRdb running MiXCR on the multiplex PCR reads. The sample carries some 160,000 distinct CDR3 sequences, just under 40% recorded once. Germline values: CDR1 SGHTA, CDR2 FQGNSA. The CDR3 runs 15 residues. Trimming removed 1 base from V and 11 bases from J; junction bases left unmatched: 5. As to this clonotype: Antigen specificity is unknown.

The chain is built from TRBV7-2 and TRBJ1-6; 10 positions agree with TRBD1. The receptor's source is a man aged 25-45 years with Graves' ophthalmopathy. Sequencing was carried out using peripheral blood. The CDR3 region has the DNA TGTGCCAGCAGCTTAGGGGACAGGGGAAGGACACCCCTCCACTTT. Amino acid sequence: CASSLGDRGRTPLHF.